This entry is about one T cell receptor beta chain. Antigen unknown. Generated by immunoSEQ multiplex PCR, the TCRdb table keeps only in-frame clones and is missing some. The table includes around 46,000 clones, less than 40% detected once. Germline V gene data show CDR1 as SGHTA and CDR2 as FQGNSA. V lost 2 bases and J lost 2, with 10 bases in between. The CDR3 contains 14 residues. The record originates from a study of tumour-infiltrating T cells in Burkitt lymphoma. Findings and caveats of the study: Public clonotypes, several, appeared across numerous Burkitt lymphoma patients.

Sequenced: tumor tissue. The sequence derives from a human donor with Burkitt lymphoma. The chain couples TRBV7-2 to TRBJ2-7; D not resolved. The CDR3 DNA reads as TGTGCCAGCAGCTTAACGGCGATGACCTACGAGCAGTACTTC. As protein: CASSLTAMTYEQYF.